The T cell receptor beta chain under discussion was sequenced for a study of T cell changes during pregnancy in multiple sclerosis. The CDR3 runs to 15 residues. V lost 0 bases, J lost 2 bases, and 8 bases lay in between. Germline V lookup: CDR1 MNHEY, CDR2 SVGAGI. The table came from immunoSEQ multiplex PCR; TCRdb's copy has only in-frame clones and leaves some out. Among tens of thousands of clones, roughly 90% were seen once, and the ten largest hold around 3%. V usage is TRBV6-5 and J usage is TRBJ2-1, with D perhaps matching TRBD1 (5 bases). Here the sequenced sample was peripheral blood, taken in the third trimester of pregnancy. The receptor's source is a female donor in good health, enrolled as a control in a pregnancy study. CDR3: CASSYSGRAYNEQFF. The CDR3 DNA follows: TGTGCCAGCAGTTACTCGGGCAGGGCCTACAATGAGCAGTTCTTC.